This T cell receptor (beta chain) was found in a study of T cells in Graves' hyperthyroidism and ophthalmopathy. CDR3 length: 15 amino acids. CDR1 and CDR2 (germline): SGHNT, YENEEA. Trimming removed 3 bases at V and 5 bases at J, with 13 bases between. There are many counts of this clonotype. Amplified regions were TCR beta CDR3 sequences from RNA transcripts. With the HTBI primer set, the TCR CDR3 went through a first round of RT-PCR. TCRdb processed the multiplex PCR reads anew with MiXCR; each CDR3 protein has one entry. The table has hundreds of thousands of distinct CDR3 sequences, approximately 14% seen once.

Sequencing was done on a sample of blood. This sequence joins TRBV11-3 and TRBJ2-2; D gene ambiguous. This sequence was found in a woman between 40 and 55 years old with Graves' ophthalmopathy. The CDR3 bases are TGTGCCAGCAGCTTCGAGGCCCAATGGACCGGGGAGCTGTTTTTT. This encodes CASSFEAQWTGELFF.